The 22 T cell receptor beta chains presented below share a single source sample, sequenced in a study of T cells in Graves' hyperthyroidism and ophthalmopathy. What was amplified from RNA transcripts were TCR beta CDR3 regions. First-round RT-PCR with HTBI primers amplified the TCR CDR3 region. TCRdb reprocessed the multiplex PCR reads via MiXCR and lists one record per CDR3 protein. The sample records around 340,000 distinct CDR3 sequences, about a sixth being singletons. Sequencing was carried out using blood. Source of these receptors: a woman in her thirties with Graves' hyperthyroidism that later progressed to Graves' ophthalmopathy.

This clonotype showed up many times. The V call is TRBV20-1, the J call TRBJ2-5; D is perhaps TRBD1 (6 bases). Trimming left V 0 bases short and J 7 bases short, with 15 bases between. This CDR3 spans 14 amino acids. The germline gives CDR1 DFQATT, CDR2 SNEGSKA (reference sequence). The CDR3: CSARDTGSIGTQYF. The CDR3 region has the DNA TGCAGTGCTAGAGACACAGGGTCGATTGGGACCCAGTACTTC.

This clonotype showed up many times. The rearrangement links TRBV6-5 to TRBJ2-7, with TRBD1 matching over 9 bases. The germline V gene encodes CDR1 MNHEY and CDR2 SVGAGI. The CDR3 is made up of 16 amino acids. Trimming took 0 bases from V and 6 from J; bases not matched to a gene: 9. Written as DNA, the CDR3 is TGTGCCAGCAGTTACTCCTACAGGGGGCCCTACGGCGAGCAGTACTTC. It yields the protein CASSYSYRGPYGEQYF.

This chain joins TRBV7-6 and TRBJ1-1, with D possibly being TRBD1 (6 bases). There are 13 residues in the CDR3. Trimming cost V 1 base and J 7 bases, with 10 bases left between them. Germline V gene sequence: CDR1 SGHVS, CDR2 FNYEAQ. CDR3 DNA: TGTGCCAGCAGCTTAGAGCAGGGGAGTGAAGCTTTCTTT. Its protein product is CASSLEQGSEAFF.

As concerns this clonotype: Just one base apart from a much larger clone, this may be a read error. CDR3 sequence: CASRNAGQGNEELFF. The CDR3 region has the DNA TGTGCCAGCAGAAACGCAGGGCAGGGTAATGAAGAACTGTTTTTT. V and J are TRBV28 and TRBJ1-4; D is possibly TRBD1 (5 bases). The CDR3 is 15 residues long. Looked up from germline, CDR1 is MDHEN and CDR2 is SYDVKM.

This clonotype was detected many times. The chain carries TRBV5-1 and TRBJ2-7; D possibly corresponds to TRBD2 (6 bases). This CDR3 comprises 15 residues. With 0 bases removed from V and 6 bases from J, the gap between germline ends came to 16 bases. Germline V gene sequence: CDR1 SGHRS, CDR2 YFSETQ. The CDR3 here is CASSLAGGVGREQYF. In nucleotides, the CDR3 is TGCGCCAGCAGCTTGGCCGGCGGGGTTGGCCGCGAGCAGTACTTC.

The V gene is TRBV10-3, the J gene TRBJ2-7; 7 bases agree with TRBD1. From germline, CDR1 is ENHRY and CDR2 SYGVKD. The CDR3 extends over 15 amino acids. V shed 6 bases, J shed 5 bases, and the junction held 13 bases outside the gene matches. Here the CDR3 reads CAIREDRVPSDEQYF. CDR3 coding DNA: TGTGCCATCAGGGAAGACAGGGTGCCTTCCGACGAGCAGTACTTC.

This clonotype was counted at least ten times. V is TRBV5-1 and J is TRBJ1-1; perhaps TRBD1 as D (5 bases). Germline assignment: CDR1 SGHRS and CDR2 YFSETQ. The CDR3 is 13 amino acids. V lost 2 bases to trimming and J lost 3 bases, with 8 bases between them. For the CDR3, the DNA is TGCGCCAGCAGCTTAGGGGCTGACACTGAAGCTTTCTTT. Its translation is CASSLGADTEAFF.

This chain uses TRBV27 with TRBJ2-3; 10 nucleotides match TRBD2. The V gene end was trimmed by 1 base and the J gene end by 4 bases; junction bases not matched to a gene: 11. CDR1 is MNHEY, CDR2 SMNVEV, per germline (reference sequence). This CDR3 region has 18 residues. CDR3 sequence: CASSLYPFVAGGADTQYF. The CDR3 nucleotides are TGTGCCAGCAGTTTATACCCTTTCGTAGCGGGGGGCGCAGATACGCAGTATTTT.

This clonotype was counted many times. V and J are TRBV6-1 and TRBJ1-5, with 9 bases aligning to TRBD1. The CDR3 loop spans 16 amino acids. The germline V gene encodes CDR1 MNHNS and CDR2 SASEGT. Trimming cost V 3 bases and J 3 bases; bases outside gene matches: 6. DNA of the CDR3: TGTGCCAGCAGTGACGAGACAGGGGGTTTCAATCAGCCCCAGCATTTT. Translated, it gives CASSDETGGFNQPQHF.

This clonotype was recorded a few times. The chain recombines TRBV19 with TRBJ1-4; TRBD1 is a possible D gene (5 bases). Deletions cut 6 bases from V and 6 bases from J, with 14 bases between. Looked up from germline, CDR1 is LNHDA and CDR2 is SQIVND (reference sequence). The CDR3 extends over 14 amino acids. DNA of the CDR3: TGTGCCAGTAGCTGGACATCCGGGCATGAAAAACTGTTTTTT. Translation: CASSWTSGHEKLFF.

The V gene is TRBV14, the J gene TRBJ1-2; weak D call: TRBD1 (6 bases). Germline V gene lookup returns CDR1 SGHDN and CDR2 FVKESK. The CDR3 runs 14 residues. V was trimmed by 3 bases and J by 3 bases, leaving 11 bases between them. As DNA, the CDR3 is TGTGCCAGCAGCCAGAAGGACAGTTACTATGGCTACACCTTC. The encoded protein is CASSQKDSYYGYTF.

This chain connects TRBV4-2 to TRBJ1-4; a weak D match, TRBD1 (6 bases). This CDR3 is 15 amino acids long. The germline gives CDR1 LGHNA, CDR2 YNFKEQ. The germline V and J ends were trimmed by 4 bases and 2 bases, with 11 bases remaining between them. CDR3 coding DNA: TGTGCCAGCAGCCTTACAGGGAGTACTAATGAAAAACTGTTTTTT. Amino acids: CASSLTGSTNEKLFF.

This chain links TRBV5-5 with TRBJ2-1, with 12 bases fitting TRBD1. There are 17 residues in the CDR3. The junction had 14 bases not matched to a gene; V was cut back by 6 bases and J by 7 bases. The germline V gene has CDR1 SGHKS and CDR2 YYEKEE (reference sequence). Written as DNA, the CDR3 is TGTGCCAGCACCGGGACAGGGGGCCCGATCCGTGAAAATGAGCAGTTCTTC. This codes for CASTGTGGPIRENEQFF.

The J gene is TRBJ2-5, the V gene TRBV20-1, with TRBD2 matching 7 bases. The CDR3 has 15 amino acids. Germline CDR1 is DFQATT and CDR2 is SNEGSKA (reference sequence). V lost 5 bases, J lost 5 bases, and 14 bases stayed unmatched. The CDR3 loop is CSAPQWGGARETQYF. The DNA for the CDR3 is TGCAGTGCTCCGCAATGGGGAGGGGCGAGGGAGACCCAGTACTTC.

V gene TRBV29-1 combines with J gene TRBJ2-1, with D possibly being TRBD1 or TRBD2 (5 bases each). The V and J ends lost 7 bases and 0 bases respectively, with 13 bases between them. Germline V gives CDR1 SQVTM, CDR2 ANQGSEA. CDR3 size: 14 residues. CDR3: CSAPWGSSYNEQFF. In DNA form, the CDR3 reads TGCAGCGCTCCTTGGGGGAGCTCCTACAATGAGCAGTTCTTC.

This clonotype was seen ten or more times. The chain carries TRBV28 and TRBJ2-7; 10 nucleotides agree with TRBD1. The CDR3 extends over 13 amino acids. V was pared by 11 bases and J by 0 bases, with 4 bases of the junction left unmatched. Germline V lookup: CDR1 MDHEN, CDR2 SYDVKM. As DNA, the CDR3 is TGTGCCGCGGGGGACAGGGGCTCCTACGAGCAGTACTTC. Translation gives CAAGDRGSYEQYF.

This clonotype came up many times. The V and J genes are TRBV24-1 and TRBJ2-3, with D perhaps matching TRBD1 (6 bases). Germline assignment: CDR1 KGHDR and CDR2 SFDVKD. CDR3 length: 15 amino acids. V was trimmed by 7 bases and J by 1 base, leaving 14 bases between them. The CDR3 spells CATSPTGSGTDTQYF. CDR3 bases: TGTGCCACCAGCCCCACAGGGTCCGGCACAGATACGCAGTATTTT.

This chain links TRBV29-1 with TRBJ1-2; D ambiguous. Germline CDR1 is SQVTM and CDR2 is ANQGSEA. The CDR3 totals 12 residues. V lost 7 bases and J 0 bases, leaving 9 bases between the germline ends. The DNA of the CDR3 is TGCAGCGGAGCGTTTTCTAACTATGGCTACACCTTC. Protein: CSGAFSNYGYTF.

This clonotype was found many times. This chain uses TRBV18 with TRBJ1-2; 7 nucleotides agree with TRBD1. The V gene end was trimmed by 3 bases and the J gene end by 3 bases; junction bases not matched to a gene: 10. The CDR3 contains 16 residues. CDR1 KGHSH and CDR2 LQKENI come from the germline V gene. The CDR3 is CASSPQTGNDDYGYTF. The DNA for the CDR3 is TGTGCCAGCTCACCCCAGACAGGGAACGACGACTATGGCTACACCTTC.

This chain uses TRBV9 with TRBJ2-1; D remains ambiguous. Deletions cut 0 bases from V and 4 bases from J, with 11 bases between. CDR3 length equals 15 residues. In germline, CDR1 is SGDLS, CDR2 YYNGEE. For the CDR3, the DNA is TGTGCCAGCAGCGTAGGAAACAGTATTTACAATGAGCAGTTCTTC. This codes for CASSVGNSIYNEQFF.

This clonotype came up many times. The chain joins TRBV2 to TRBJ2-3; TRBD1 matches 10 bases. The germline V gene encodes CDR1 SNHLY and CDR2 FYNNEI. CDR3 length: 14 residues. V trimming: 7 bases; J trimming: 3 bases; junction bases outside the gene matches: 4. Here the CDR3 DNA reads TGTGCCAGCATGAGGACAGGGGGGACAGATACGCAGTATTTT. Protein: CASMRTGGTDTQYF.

The rearrangement links TRBV20-1 to TRBJ2-1; 10 positions agree with TRBD2. The CDR3 contains 13 residues. CDR1 and CDR2 from the germline V gene are DFQATT and SNEGSKA (reference sequence). V shed 6 bases and J 10 bases; nucleotides not matched to a gene: 9. The CDR3: CSATLAGYPEQFF. The CDR3 DNA is TGCAGTGCGACACTAGCGGGATATCCGGAGCAGTTCTTC.